This entry is about one T cell receptor beta chain. This sample stems from a study of beta chain features in type 1 diabetes. The V gene end was trimmed by 3 bases and the J gene end by 0 bases; junction bases not matched to a gene: 20. Per germline, CDR1 LGHNA and CDR2 YSLEER. This CDR3 has 22 amino acids. All of the isolated RNA was reverse transcribed, so expressed TCRB transcripts were sequenced. Sequencing was performed with immunoSEQ multiplex PCR; in TCRdb, only in-frame clones are kept and a portion is missing. The sample consists of approximately 300,000 clones, approximately 10% of them appearing once.

Sequencing used naive CD4+ T cells from blood. The J gene is TRBJ2-4, the V gene TRBV4-3; 10 bases fit TRBD1. The receptor was isolated from a young woman in good health. The CDR3 sequence: CASSHRRDRGSFSQLAKNIQYF. The CDR3 nucleotides read TGCGCCAGCAGCCACCGCCGGGACAGGGGATCTTTCTCACAATTAGCCAAAAACATTCAGTACTTC.